The 24 T cell receptor beta chains below were found in one sample sequenced in a study of post-analysis software for immune sequencing data. Whole-study results and caveats: The study found TRBV5-6, TRBV5-1 and TRBV20-1 among five or six TRBV segments more frequent in patients than controls.

The TCR beta cDNA libraries contained unique molecular identifiers. MiXCR was run by TCRdb on the PCR reads, yielding one entry per CDR3 protein. The sample yields 600,000 to 750,000 distinct CDR3 sequences, roughly three fifths seen once. No antigen has been identified for these receptors. Sequencing was performed on blood. These TCRs come from a girl aged 2 to 10 with multiple sclerosis.

The V gene is TRBV7-9, the J gene TRBJ2-6, with 9 bases fitting TRBD1. The V gene's germline CDR1 is SEHNR and CDR2 FQNEAQ (reference sequence). V trimming: 0 bases; J trimming: 4 bases; junction bases outside the gene matches: 10. This CDR3 is 19 amino acids long. CDR3 amino acids: CASSLALRDRDGGANVLTF. As DNA, the CDR3 is TGTGCCAGCAGCTTAGCCCTCCGGGACAGGGATGGCGGGGCCAACGTCCTGACTTTC.

The chain joins TRBV5-5 to TRBJ2-2, with 8 bases lining up with TRBD1. The CDR3 sequence is 15 residues long. After removal of 3 bases from V and 7 bases from J, the junction contained 8 bases not matched to a gene. The germline V gene has CDR1 SGHKS and CDR2 YYEKEE (reference sequence). CDR3 residues: CASSSQGVNGGELFF. CDR3 coding DNA: TGTGCCAGCAGCTCACAGGGGGTTAACGGCGGGGAGCTGTTTTTT.

This clonotype was found a few times. The chain links TRBV7-2 to TRBJ2-5, with D perhaps TRBD1 or TRBD2 (6 bases each). Germline loops: CDR1 SGHTA, CDR2 FQGNSA. The CDR3 has 14 residues. Trimming removed 6 bases at V and 6 bases at J, with 17 bases between. In DNA form, the CDR3 reads TGTGCCAGCAGTACCGGGGGCTTAGGAAAGACCCAGTACTTC. Translating gives CASSTGGLGKTQYF.

The chain couples TRBV4-3 to TRBJ1-3, with D possibly being TRBD1 (5 bases). The CDR3 consists of 15 residues. V shed 1 base and J shed 1 base, with 8 bases lying between them. Looked up from germline, CDR1 is LGHNA and CDR2 is YSLEER. In DNA, the CDR3 is TGCGCCAGCAGCCAAGGTGGGGGTTCTGGAAACACCATATATTTT. Translating it yields CASSQGGGSGNTIYF.

The chain carries TRBV11-2 and TRBJ2-3; a weak D match, TRBD1 (6 bases). CDR3 length equals 15 residues. Per the germline V gene, CDR1 is SGHAT and CDR2 is FQNNGV. Trimming pared 4 bases from V and 5 bases from J, leaving 16 bases between. The CDR3 DNA reads as TGTGCCAGCAGCTCAAGACAGGCTGGGGGAGATACGCAGTATTTT. It translates to CASSSRQAGGDTQYF.

V and J are TRBV13 and TRBJ2-1, with a weak D call TRBD2 (6 bases). The CDR3 is 12 residues long. Trimming took off 5 bases at V and 15 bases at J, with 17 bases between the two ends. Germline V lookup: CDR1 PRHDT, CDR2 FYEKMQ (reference sequence). The CDR3 sequence: CASSPGGSPMFF. The CDR3 DNA follows: TGTGCCAGCAGCCCTGGGGGGTCGCCTATGTTCTTC.

V is TRBV19 and J is TRBJ1-2; maybe TRBD1 (6 bases). Germline V CDR1 and CDR2: LNHDA, SQIVND (reference sequence). Deletions cut 9 bases from V and 4 bases from J, with 9 bases between. This CDR3 contains 11 residues. CDR3 DNA: TGTGCCAGCACGGACAGCTATGGCTACACCTTC. Residues: CASTDSYGYTF.

CDR3 protein: CSVVGTPGSYEQYF. Here the CDR3 DNA reads TGCAGCGTAGTTGGGACTCCAGGCTCCTACGAGCAGTACTTC. This chain connects TRBV29-1 to TRBJ2-7; possibly TRBD2 for D (6 bases). Looked up from germline, CDR1 is SQVTM and CDR2 is ANQGSEA. V lost 6 bases and J 0 bases, leaving 15 bases between the germline ends. CDR3 length: 14 amino acids.

This chain connects TRBV2 to TRBJ2-1, with D possibly TRBD2 on 6 matching bases. CDR3 size: 15 residues. Germline assignment: CDR1 SNHLY and CDR2 FYNNEI. Between the trimmed V and J ends, which lost 8 bases and 4 bases, there was a span of 18 bases. In DNA, the CDR3 is TGTGCCAGCCGCCCGGTCGGGGGTAGTTACAATGAGCAGTTCTTC. Translating gives CASRPVGGSYNEQFF.

The V gene is TRBV12-3 or TRBV12-4, the J gene TRBJ1-1; 9 bases align to TRBD1. This CDR3 region has 14 residues. J lost 3 bases, V lost 4 bases, and 3 bases had no gene match. In DNA form, the CDR3 reads TGTGCCAGCAGTTGGGACAGGGCGGACACTGAAGCTTTCTTT. Its protein is CASSWDRADTEAFF.

Remarks on this clonotype: The junction shows a germline mismatch at one end, possibly a read error. The V call is TRBV20-1, the J call TRBJ1-6; possibly TRBD1 for D (5 bases). CDR3 length equals 17 residues. CDR1 and CDR2 (germline): DFQATT, SNEGSKA (reference sequence). CDR3 in amino acids: CSARDRRGVKGNSPRHF. The CDR3 nucleotides are TGCAGTGCTAGAGATCGGAGGGGTGTTAAGGGGAATTCACCCCGCCACTTT.

The rearrangement links TRBV29-1 to TRBJ2-5; weak D call: TRBD1 (6 bases). The length of the CDR3 is 14 residues. Trimming stripped 5 bases from V and 2 bases from J, with 15 bases between. Looked up from germline, CDR1 is SQVTM and CDR2 is ANQGSEA. CDR3 coding DNA: TGCAGCGTTACCGGGACACCTCTTCAAGAGACCCAGTACTTC. Encoded protein: CSVTGTPLQETQYF.

V gene TRBV6-5 combines with J gene TRBJ2-1; tentatively, D is TRBD1 or TRBD2 (6 bases each). CDR3 size: 16 residues. The V end was cut by 5 bases, the J end by 4 bases, with 18 bases between. Germline V gene lookup returns CDR1 MNHEY and CDR2 SVGAGI. The CDR3 coding sequence is TGTGCCAGCAGTCGAGGGAGGACAGATTTTTACAATGAGCAGTTCTTC. Its protein is CASSRGRTDFYNEQFF.

V and J are TRBV6-6 and TRBJ2-1, with 10 bases fitting TRBD2. V shed 0 bases and J 7 bases; nucleotides not matched to a gene: 9. Germline CDR1 MNHNY, CDR2 SVGAGI (reference sequence). CDR3 length equals 17 residues. The CDR3 sequence: CASSYSYERGGKNEQFF. In DNA form, the CDR3 reads TGTGCCAGCAGTTACTCGTATGAGCGGGGGGGGAAGAATGAGCAGTTCTTC.

This chain connects TRBV25-1 to TRBJ2-3; D call uncertain. Germline CDR1 is MGHDK and CDR2 is SYGVNS. Deletions cut 5 bases from V and 4 bases from J, with 16 bases between. There are 15 residues in the CDR3. This CDR3 reads CASSNSPVVPDTQYF. The CDR3 coding sequence is TGTGCCAGCAGTAACAGTCCGGTAGTCCCAGATACGCAGTATTTT. The entire variable domain, with the rest obtained from reference TRBV25-1 and TRBJ2-3, is as follows: EADIYQTPRYLVIGTGKKITLECSQTMGHDKMYWYQQDPGMELHLIHYSYGVNSTEKGDLSSESTVSRIRTEHFPLTLESARPSHTSQYLCASSNSPVVPDTQYFGPGTRLTVL.

CDR3 sequence: CASRGPAGGYNEQFF. The CDR3 DNA reads TGTGCCAGCAGGGGGCCGGCGGGGGGGTATAATGAGCAGTTCTTC. The rearrangement links TRBV6-2 or TRBV6-3 to TRBJ2-1; 9 nucleotides match TRBD2. The germline gives CDR1 MNHEY, CDR2 SVGEGT. CDR3 size: 15 residues. V lost 6 bases, J lost 7 bases, and 10 bases stayed unmatched.

The V and J genes are TRBV29-1 and TRBJ2-1; no firm D call. The V gene lost 0 bases and the J gene lost 10 bases, with 10 bases spanning the gap. Germline V gives CDR1 SQVTM, CDR2 ANQGSEA. The CDR3 is 12 residues long. CDR3 sequence (DNA): TGCAGCGTTGAAGAAAGTAACAGAGAGCAGTTCTTC. It translates to CSVEESNREQFF.

This clonotype has a count of ten or more. This chain uses TRBV20-1 with TRBJ2-3, with 10 bases that match TRBD2. V lost 2 bases to trimming and J lost 6 bases; unmatched junction nucleotides: 8. The germline V gene encodes CDR1 DFQATT and CDR2 SNEGSKA (reference sequence). The CDR3 consists of 15 residues. The CDR3 here is CSARNWSGGADTQYF. In DNA, the CDR3 is TGCAGTGCTAGAAATTGGAGCGGGGGGGCGGATACGCAGTATTTT.

The chain employs TRBV4-3 and TRBJ2-1, with 8 nucleotides matching TRBD1. The CDR3 covers 15 residues. The J segment lost 7 bases and the V segment lost 6 bases, leaving 11 bases of the junction unmatched. CDR1 is LGHNA and CDR2 is YSLEER in the germline V gene. The CDR3: CASSHPGTGGNEQFF. In nucleotides, the CDR3 is TGCGCCAGCAGTCATCCCGGGACAGGAGGTAATGAGCAGTTCTTC.

This chain joins TRBV21-1 and TRBJ2-3. TRBV21-1 is a documented pseudogene. CDR3 length equals 17 residues. The CDR3 DNA is TGTGCCAGCAGCAAAGCGGATAAGCAGAAGAGCACAGATACGCAGTATTTT. Protein sequence: CASSKADKQKSTDTQYF.

This clonotype was seen only once. The rearrangement links TRBV10-3 to TRBJ1-4; D is unclear. Germline-derived CDR1 and CDR2 are ENHRY and SYGVKD. This CDR3 has 14 residues. Trimming removed 9 bases from V and 0 bases from J, with 11 bases in between. DNA of the CDR3: TGTGCCATTCGCGGGGTTGCAACTAATGAAAAACTGTTTTTT. It specifies CAIRGVATNEKLFF.

This clonotype was seen only a few times. This sequence joins TRBV27 and TRBJ1-5; D not resolved. CDR3 length: 14 residues. In germline, CDR1 is MNHEY, CDR2 SMNVEV (reference sequence). V shed 5 bases and J shed 3 bases, with 11 bases lying between them. The CDR3 is CASSSGLHNQPQHF. The CDR3, as DNA: TGTGCCAGCAGTAGTGGTTTACACAATCAGCCCCAGCATTTT.

The rearrangement links TRBV12-3 or TRBV12-4 to TRBJ1-2; D ambiguous. V gave up 0 bases and J gave up 7 bases, with 15 bases separating them. The CDR3 spans 15 residues. The CDR3 reads CASSLADGREAGYTF. CDR3 bases: TGTGCCAGCAGTTTAGCGGACGGGCGGGAGGCTGGCTACACCTTC.

This clonotype was seen a few times. V usage is TRBV7-9 and J usage is TRBJ2-6, with D perhaps being TRBD1 or TRBD2 (5 bases each). The V and J ends lost 4 bases and 0 bases respectively, with 10 bases between them. This CDR3 comprises 16 residues. Germline CDR1 is SEHNR and CDR2 is FQNEAQ (reference sequence). The CDR3 loop reads CASSSWGTSGANVLTF. The CDR3 DNA is TGTGCCAGCAGCTCCTGGGGGACCTCTGGGGCCAACGTCCTGACTTTC.